These 32 T cell receptor beta chains were sequenced from one sample in a study of CD8 T cells in ankylosing spondylitis. TCRdb ran MiXCR on the 5' RACE reads and lists one entry per CDR3 protein. The sample lists 240,000 or so distinct CDR3 sequences; approximately 9% were seen once. Sequenced: blood, either unsorted or a sorted T cell fraction (not recorded which). The receptors originated from a male donor with ankylosing spondylitis or in good health (not recorded which).

This clonotype was counted a few times. Compared with germline, one end of the junction differs, possibly owing to a read error. CDR3 nucleotide sequence: TGCGCCAGCACCTTGGGGGGAACTGAGGAGACCCAGTACTTC. This gives the protein CASTLGGTEETQYF. J is TRBJ2-5 and V is TRBV5-1; possible D gene TRBD2, 6 bases. The CDR3 spans 14 residues. The germline V gene encodes CDR1 SGHRS and CDR2 YFSETQ.

Remarks on this clonotype: This clone may be a read error of a much larger clone one base away. V and J are TRBV20-1 and TRBJ1-1; tentatively, D is TRBD1 (5 bases). Per the germline V gene, CDR1 is DFQATT and CDR2 is SNEGSKA (reference sequence). This CDR3 region has 12 residues. V lost 7 bases to trimming and J lost 1 base, with 10 bases between them. The CDR3: CSVWGWNTEAFF. The DNA for the CDR3 is TGCAGTGTGTGGGGGTGGAACACTGAAGCTTTCTTT.

V usage is TRBV18 and J usage is TRBJ2-5; D is perhaps TRBD2 (5 bases). The CDR3 loop spans 14 amino acids. V was pared by 4 bases and J by 5 bases, with 14 bases between. Germline values: CDR1 KGHSH, CDR2 LQKENI. The CDR3 sequence is CASSQSLGLETQYF. The CDR3 DNA is TGTGCCAGCTCACAGTCACTAGGTCTTGAGACCCAGTACTTC.

In this sample, this clonotype turned up many times. The chain has TRBV7-2 and TRBJ2-2, with D possibly being TRBD1 (5 bases). Germline CDR1 and CDR2: SGHTA and FQGNSA. V shed 4 bases and J shed 0 bases, with 15 bases lying between them. The CDR3 covers 17 residues. DNA of the CDR3: TGTGCCAGCAGCTCTATACCCCCGACAGCGAACACCGGGGAGCTGTTTTTT. Amino acids: CASSSIPPTANTGELFF. The full variable domain, rest sourced from reference TRBV7-2 and TRBJ2-2, is GAGVSQSPSNKVTEKGKDVELRCDPISGHTALYWYRQSLGQGLEFLIYFQGNSAPDKSGLPSDRFSAERTGGSVSTLTIQRTQQEDSAVYLCASSSIPPTANTGELFFGEGSRLTVL.

This clonotype was counted at least ten times. V usage is TRBV5-1 and J usage is TRBJ2-1; D not certain. This CDR3 contains 12 residues. V lost 0 bases and J 7 bases, leaving 5 bases between the germline ends. Germline-derived CDR1 and CDR2 are SGHRS and YFSETQ. CDR3 in amino acids: CASSLGQNEQFF. In DNA form, the CDR3 reads TGCGCCAGCAGCTTGGGGCAAAATGAGCAGTTCTTC. The whole variable domain, filled in from reference TRBV5-1 and TRBJ2-1, reads KAGVTQTPRYLIKTRGQQVTLSCSPISGHRSVSWYQQTPGQGLQFLFEYFSETQRNKGNFPGRFSGRQFSNSRSEMNVSTLELGDSALYLCASSLGQNEQFFGPGTRLTVL.

This clonotype has just a few counts. This chain joins TRBV2 and TRBJ1-1; weak D call: TRBD1 (6 bases). Germline CDR1 reads SNHLY; CDR2 reads FYNNEI. CDR3 length: 14 amino acids. Between the trimmed V and J ends, which lost 4 bases and 4 bases, there was a span of 13 bases. The chain's CDR3 is CASSVGEGGTEAFF. The CDR3, as DNA: TGTGCCAGCAGTGTAGGGGAGGGGGGCACTGAAGCTTTCTTT.

The genes are TRBV7-3 and TRBJ2-2; tentatively, D is TRBD2 (6 bases). Trimming removed 2 bases at V and 1 base at J, with 11 bases between. Germline CDR1 reads SGHTA; CDR2 reads FQGTGA. This CDR3 contains 16 residues. The DNA for the CDR3 is TGTGCCAGCAGCTTAGGGACTGGAGGGAACACCGGGGAGCTGTTTTTT. This translates into CASSLGTGGNTGELFF.

At least ten counts were recorded for this clonotype. This chain connects TRBV7-8 to TRBJ2-3; 7 bases line up with TRBD2. Germline assignment: CDR1 SGHVS and CDR2 FQNEAQ. This CDR3 region has 16 residues. V lost 0 bases, J lost 3 bases, and 6 bases stayed unmatched. For the CDR3, the DNA is TGTGCCAGCAGCTTAGCCCAGCGGGGTCGTACAGATACGCAGTATTTT. Its protein is CASSLAQRGRTDTQYF.

This clonotype was seen ten or more times. CDR3 amino acids: CASSPREWSTDTQYF. The CDR3 region has the DNA TGCGCCAGCAGCCCACGGGAATGGAGCACAGATACGCAGTATTTT. The J gene is TRBJ2-3, the V gene TRBV5-1; TRBD2 is a possible D gene (5 bases). Germline V gives CDR1 SGHRS, CDR2 YFSETQ. This CDR3 is built from 15 residues. The V end was cut by 4 bases, the J end by 0 bases, with 12 bases between.

This clonotype was observed at least ten times. The chain carries TRBV10-3 and TRBJ2-7; 7 nucleotides align to TRBD1. The V gene end was trimmed by 7 bases and the J gene end by 5 bases; junction bases not matched to a gene: 8. Germline V gene lookup returns CDR1 ENHRY and CDR2 SYGVKD. CDR3 length: 13 amino acids. The CDR3 region is CAITGDRADEQYF. The CDR3 bases are TGTGCCATCACTGGTGACAGGGCTGACGAGCAGTACTTC.

This clonotype was seen repeatedly, ten times or more. The chain recombines TRBV27 with TRBJ2-6; D uncertain. The V gene lost 3 bases and the J gene lost 0 bases, with 12 bases spanning the gap. CDR1 and CDR2 (germline): MNHEY, SMNVEV (reference sequence). The CDR3 is 17 residues long. CDR3 amino acids: CASSLGKAPSGANVLTF. DNA of the CDR3: TGTGCCAGCAGTTTGGGTAAGGCCCCCTCTGGGGCCAACGTCCTGACTTTC.

The table lists this clonotype with many counts. This chain joins TRBV6-2 or TRBV6-3 and TRBJ2-7, with a possible D match to TRBD2 (7 bases). This CDR3 region has 16 residues. Trimming removed 5 bases at V and 2 bases at J, with 19 bases between. Germline V gene sequence: CDR1 MNHEY, CDR2 SVGEGT. As DNA, the CDR3 is TGTGCCAGCAGTATCCTCGGGGGGCCACAGGCCTACGAGCAGTACTTC. Encoded protein: CASSILGGPQAYEQYF.

The chain couples TRBV3-1 to TRBJ2-1, with D unresolved. The CDR3 has 16 residues. Germline V gene data show CDR1 as LGHDT and CDR2 as YNNKEL (reference sequence). V was clipped by 2 bases and J by 9 bases, with 20 bases between them. The CDR3 loop is CASSQYLLPQPGEQFF. The CDR3 DNA reads as TGTGCCAGCAGCCAATATTTACTACCCCAACCAGGTGAGCAGTTCTTC.

This clonotype was detected ten times or more. The chain couples TRBV6-5 to TRBJ2-1, with D unresolved. This CDR3 contains 14 residues. V gave up 0 bases and J gave up 6 bases, with 9 bases separating them. The germline V gene has CDR1 MNHEY and CDR2 SVGAGI. Here the CDR3 reads CASSYSRGGNEQFF. CDR3 nucleotide sequence: TGTGCCAGCAGTTACTCGAGAGGTGGCAATGAGCAGTTCTTC.

The DNA of the CDR3 is TGTGCCTGGAGTGCGCCGGGACAGGGGGCAATCAGCTACGAGCAGTACTTC. Protein sequence: CAWSAPGQGAISYEQYF. V usage is TRBV30 and J usage is TRBJ2-7; 12 bases align to TRBD1. Per the germline V gene, CDR1 is GTSNPN and CDR2 is SVGIG (reference sequence). V gave up 1 base and J gave up 3 bases; unmatched junction bases: 10. CDR3 length: 17 residues.

In its sample, this clonotype was seen many times. The chain couples TRBV7-9 to TRBJ2-7; no definite D call. The V gene lost 2 bases and the J gene lost 0 bases, with 8 bases spanning the gap. There are 14 residues in the CDR3. The germline CDR1 and CDR2 sequences are SEHNR and FQNEAQ (reference sequence). CDR3 bases: TGTGCCAGCAGCTTACCGGTCAGCTCCTACGAGCAGTACTTC. It translates to CASSLPVSSYEQYF.

This clonotype was counted ten times or more. The chain combines TRBV19 with TRBJ1-5, with D possibly TRBD1 on 6 matching bases. This CDR3 has 12 residues. Per the germline V gene, CDR1 is LNHDA and CDR2 is SQIVND (reference sequence). The ends were cut back, 11 bases at V and 9 bases at J, with 17 bases in the middle. In DNA form, the CDR3 reads TGTGCCGTACAGGGAGAATCGACGCCCCAGCATTTT. Protein: CAVQGESTPQHF.

This clonotype was counted at least ten times. The V and J genes are TRBV12-3 or TRBV12-4 and TRBJ2-3; D is ambiguous. The CDR3 runs to 14 residues. Deletions cut 3 bases from V and 2 bases from J, with 9 bases between. The CDR3 coding sequence is TGTGCCAGCAGTTTGAACAGTCTCACAGATACGCAGTATTTT. Translated, it gives CASSLNSLTDTQYF.

This clonotype was observed at least ten times. The V and J genes are TRBV20-1 and TRBJ1-1, with unresolved D. The length of the CDR3 is 14 residues. Germline CDR1 DFQATT, CDR2 SNEGSKA (reference sequence). Trimming shortened V by 8 bases and J by 0 bases, and 16 bases separated the two germline ends. The CDR3 region has the DNA TGCAGTACCTGGATTGAGAGGATGAACACTGAAGCTTTCTTT. It specifies CSTWIERMNTEAFF.

At least ten counts were recorded for this clonotype. The chain couples TRBV18 to TRBJ2-5, with D maybe TRBD1 (5 bases). V lost 2 bases and J 5 bases, leaving 9 bases between the germline ends. Germline-derived CDR1 and CDR2 are KGHSH and LQKENI. The CDR3 runs 13 residues. The CDR3 DNA reads TGTGCCAGCTCACCAAATTGGGGCGAGACCCAGTACTTC. Translating gives CASSPNWGETQYF.

CDR3 sequence reads: CASSYYLNEQFF. The CDR3 nucleotides are TGTGCCAGCAGTTACTATTTAAATGAGCAGTTCTTC. This sequence joins TRBV6-2 or TRBV6-3 and TRBJ2-1; no clear D gene. CDR3 length: 12 residues. Germline-derived CDR1 and CDR2 are MNHEY and SVGEGT. The V end was cut by 1 base, the J end by 7 bases, with 5 bases between.

This clonotype has a count of ten or more. The chain employs TRBV12-3 or TRBV12-4 and TRBJ1-5; D not resolved. The CDR3 contains 13 residues. Deletions cut 1 base from V and 7 bases from J, with 8 bases between. The CDR3 region is CASSLGADQPQHF. CDR3 DNA sequence: TGTGCCAGCAGTTTAGGGGCAGACCAGCCCCAGCATTTT.

At least ten counts were recorded for this clonotype. This rearrangement joins TRBV7-2 to TRBJ1-1; 7 nucleotides align to TRBD1. Germline assignment: CDR1 SGHTA and CDR2 FQGNSA. This CDR3 is built from 15 residues. With 5 bases clipped from V and 5 bases from J, the junction kept 11 bases outside the gene matches. CDR3 sequence reads: CASSTRQGQRTEAFF. Written as DNA, the CDR3 is TGTGCCAGCAGCACCCGACAGGGCCAGAGGACTGAAGCTTTCTTT.

V and J are TRBV10-3 and TRBJ2-2; 10 bases line up with TRBD1. The CDR3 is made up of 15 amino acids. Germline V gene data show CDR1 as ENHRY and CDR2 as SYGVKD. V shed 8 bases, J shed 5 bases, and the junction held 8 bases outside the gene matches. Here the CDR3 DNA reads TGTGCCATCGGGGAAGGGACAGGGGCAACCGGGGAGCTGTTTTTT. It codes for CAIGEGTGATGELFF.

This clonotype was counted only a few times. The chain has TRBV7-9 and TRBJ2-3; 8 nucleotides line up with TRBD1. This CDR3 region has 14 residues. V gave up 4 bases and J gave up 9 bases; unmatched junction bases: 9. Germline lookup yields CDR1 SEHNR and CDR2 FQNEAQ (reference sequence). CDR3 in DNA: TGTGCCAGCAGCTCCCACAGGGGGTTGTCAACGCAGTATTTT. It is translated as CASSSHRGLSTQYF.

The gene calls are TRBV7-2 and TRBJ1-6; no reliable D call. The CDR3 is made up of 13 amino acids. Germline V gene sequence: CDR1 SGHTA, CDR2 FQGNSA. The V gene lost 1 base and the J gene lost 4 bases, with 2 bases spanning the gap. The CDR3 sequence: CASSLGYNSPLHF. The CDR3 DNA sequence: TGTGCCAGCAGCTTAGGGTATAATTCACCCCTCCACTTT. Based on the CDR3 plus reference TRBV7-2 and TRBJ1-6, the full variable domain is GAGVSQSPSNKVTEKGKDVELRCDPISGHTALYWYRQSLGQGLEFLIYFQGNSAPDKSGLPSDRFSAERTGGSVSTLTIQRTQQEDSAVYLCASSLGYNSPLHFGNGTRLTVT.

This clonotype showed up many times. V is TRBV28 and J is TRBJ1-5; D may be TRBD1 (5 bases). Trimming pared 4 bases from V and 2 bases from J, leaving 9 bases between. The CDR3 contains 14 residues. Germline V gene sequence: CDR1 MDHEN, CDR2 SYDVKM. In DNA, the CDR3 is TGTGCCAGCAGTTATACACAGGGCAATCAGCCCCAGCATTTT. Its protein product is CASSYTQGNQPQHF.

Many counts were recorded for this clonotype. The chain links TRBV29-1 to TRBJ2-2; D not resolved. The CDR3 covers 11 residues. Germline values: CDR1 SQVTM, CDR2 ANQGSEA. The germline V and J ends were trimmed by 3 bases and 3 bases, with 2 bases remaining between them. CDR3 in DNA: TGCAGCGTTGAGGACACCGGGGAGCTGTTTTTT. It is translated as CSVEDTGELFF.

This clonotype was recorded many times. One end of the junction varies from germline; a read error may be responsible. The V call is TRBV10-3, the J call TRBJ1-1; possibly TRBD1 for D (5 bases). The germline V gene encodes CDR1 ENHRY and CDR2 SYGVKD. This CDR3 is built from 12 residues. This CDR3 reads CAISEERTRPTF. DNA for the CDR3: TGTGCCATCAGTGAGGAGAGGACACGCCCAACTTTT.

The V call is TRBV2, the J call TRBJ2-3; weak D call: TRBD2 (5 bases). Per germline, CDR1 SNHLY and CDR2 FYNNEI. V was pared by 4 bases and J by 1 base, with 9 bases between. The CDR3 spans 14 residues. The CDR3: CASSVRVGTDTQYF. For the CDR3, the DNA is TGTGCCAGCAGTGTGAGGGTAGGCACAGATACGCAGTATTTT.

V gene TRBV6-2 or TRBV6-3 combines with J gene TRBJ1-6; 8 bases are shared with TRBD1. Germline V gene sequence: CDR1 MNHEY, CDR2 SVGEGT. The CDR3 covers 17 residues. J lost 7 bases, V lost 2 bases, and 10 bases had no gene match. CDR3 bases: TGTGCCAGCAGTTACGCCCGCAGGACAGGGCAAAATTCACCCCTCCACTTT. Translating gives CASSYARRTGQNSPLHF.

V is TRBV7-2 and J is TRBJ2-7, with 10 nucleotides matching TRBD2. Germline CDR1 and CDR2: SGHTA and FQGNSA. V gave up 5 bases and J gave up 7 bases; unmatched junction bases: 11. The CDR3 is 15 residues long. The CDR3 DNA sequence: TGTGCCAGCAGCGTCCGCCTAGCGGGAGTGGGGGAGCAGTACTTC. Encoded protein: CASSVRLAGVGEQYF.